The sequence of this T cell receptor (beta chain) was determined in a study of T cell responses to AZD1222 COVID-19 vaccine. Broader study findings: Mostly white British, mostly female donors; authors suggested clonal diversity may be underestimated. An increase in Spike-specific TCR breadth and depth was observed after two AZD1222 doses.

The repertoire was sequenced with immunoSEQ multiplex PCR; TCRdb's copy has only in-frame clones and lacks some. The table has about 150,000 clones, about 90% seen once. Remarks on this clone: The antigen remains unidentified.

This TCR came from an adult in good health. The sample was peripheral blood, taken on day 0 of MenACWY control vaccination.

The CDR3 coding sequence is TGTGCCAGCAGTTACGGGGGGCAGGGTAACTATGGCTACACCTTC. It yields the protein CASSYGGQGNYGYTF. This chain connects TRBV6-5 to TRBJ1-2; maybe TRBD1 (6 bases). Per germline, CDR1 MNHEY and CDR2 SVGAGI. This CDR3 is 15 amino acids long. The V and J ends lost 2 bases and 1 base respectively, with 11 bases between them.